The sequence of this T cell receptor (beta chain) was determined in a study of brain T cells in children with intractable seizures. The CDR3 covers 19 residues. The V gene's germline CDR1 is KGHDR and CDR2 SFDVKD. V lost 3 bases to trimming and J lost 0 bases; unmatched junction nucleotides: 8. The sequenced cases were selected for having the highest brain T cell transcript signatures. Pre-surgery treatment included at least one anti-epileptic drug. Some clones are missing from TCRdb's copy, which holds only in-frame ones; the method was immunoSEQ multiplex PCR. The sample lists over 95,000 clones; under 95% were seen once. A word on this clone: The antigen remains undetermined.

Findings of the study overall: Patients' HCMV serostatus was unknown; virus specificity rests on CDR3 similarity alone. Pre- and post-surgery blood differed in depth, so pre-surgery absences may be undersampling.

Sample: peripheral blood, taken at surgery. The receptor's source is a boy younger than two with hemimegalencephaly and intractable seizures. The chain is built from TRBV24-1 and TRBJ2-3, with 13 bases aligning to TRBD2. The DNA of the CDR3 is TGTGCCACCAGTGATCTCGGGGGACTAGCGGGATTTAGCACAGATACGCAGTATTTT. This translates into CATSDLGGLAGFSTDTQYF.